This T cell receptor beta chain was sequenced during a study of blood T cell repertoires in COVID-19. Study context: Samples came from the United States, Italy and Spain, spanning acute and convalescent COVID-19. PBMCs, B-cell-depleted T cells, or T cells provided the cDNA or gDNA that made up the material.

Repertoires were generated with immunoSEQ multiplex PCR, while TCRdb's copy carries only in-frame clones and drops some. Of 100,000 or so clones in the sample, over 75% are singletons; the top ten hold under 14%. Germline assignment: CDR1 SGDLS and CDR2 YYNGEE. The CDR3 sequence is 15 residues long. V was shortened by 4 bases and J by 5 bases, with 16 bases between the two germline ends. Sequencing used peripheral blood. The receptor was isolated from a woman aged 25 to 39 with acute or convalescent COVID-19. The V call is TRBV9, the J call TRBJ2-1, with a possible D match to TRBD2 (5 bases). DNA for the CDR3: TGTGCCAGCAGCCCCCGTAGAATGCGGGACAATGAGCAGTTCTTC. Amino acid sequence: CASSPRRMRDNEQFF.